This T cell receptor beta chain comes out of a study of response to subunit inactivated influenza vaccine. TCRdb called the RT-PCR reads again in MiXCR, with one record for every CDR3 protein. Among 200,000 to 250,000 distinct CDR3 sequences, more than 9% were seen once, and the ten largest hold approximately 8.4%. Study-wide points: It was suggested by the authors that few new T cells are recruited by each seasonal influenza vaccination.

This CDR3 comprises 16 residues. Germline CDR1 is DFQATT and CDR2 is SNEGSKA (reference sequence). V was clipped by 3 bases and J by 6 bases; unmatched bases: 11. As regards this clonotype: Its specificity is unknown.

The rearrangement uses TRBV20-1 and TRBJ2-3, with 11 bases fitting TRBD2. The sequence came from a man between 50 and 59 years old who received an inactivated influenza vaccine. Sequencing was performed on non-naive T cells sorted from PBMCs, taken less than 15 days before vaccination. Here the CDR3 DNA reads TGCAGTGCTAGTCGCCGAACTAGCGGGGGCAAGGATACGCAGTATTTT. Translation: CSASRRTSGGKDTQYF.